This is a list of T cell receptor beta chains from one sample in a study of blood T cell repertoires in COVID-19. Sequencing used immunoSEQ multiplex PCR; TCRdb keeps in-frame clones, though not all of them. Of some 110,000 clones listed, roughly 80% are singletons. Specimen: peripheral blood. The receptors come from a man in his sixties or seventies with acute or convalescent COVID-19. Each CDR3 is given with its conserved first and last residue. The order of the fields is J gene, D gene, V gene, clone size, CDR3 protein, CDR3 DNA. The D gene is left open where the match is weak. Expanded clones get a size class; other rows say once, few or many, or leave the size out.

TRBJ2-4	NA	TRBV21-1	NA	CASSTGLAGAKNIQYF	TGTGCCAGCAGCACCGGACTAGCGGGAGCCAAAAACATTCAGTACTTC
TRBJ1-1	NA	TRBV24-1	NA	CATRERGGMNTEAFF	TGTGCCACCAGGGAACGAGGTGGCATGAACACTGAAGCTTTCTTT
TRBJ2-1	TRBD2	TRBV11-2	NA	CASSIPSGRHYNEQFF	TGTGCCAGCAGCATCCCTAGCGGGAGGCACTACAATGAGCAGTTCTTC
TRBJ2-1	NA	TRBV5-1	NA	CASSLSSYLNEQFF	TGCGCCAGCAGCTTGTCATCCTATCTCAATGAGCAGTTCTTC
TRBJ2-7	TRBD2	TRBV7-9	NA	CASSRAGGTSYEQYF	TGTGCCAGCAGTAGAGCGGGAGGTACCTCCTACGAGCAGTACTTC
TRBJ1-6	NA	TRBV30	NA	CAWSPEGRGISPLHF	TGTGCCTGGAGCCCGGAGGGGAGGGGCATTTCACCCCTCCACTTT
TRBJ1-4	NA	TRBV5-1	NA	CASSTGREANEKLFF	TGCGCCAGCAGCACCGGCAGGGAGGCTAATGAAAAACTGTTTTTT
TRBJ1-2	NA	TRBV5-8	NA	CASSLRHPPSSYTF	TGTGCCAGCAGCTTGAGACACCCCCCATCCAGCTACACCTTC
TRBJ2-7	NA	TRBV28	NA	CASSPGQRYSYEQYF	TGTGCCAGCAGCCCCGGACAGCGATACTCCTACGAGCAGTACTTC
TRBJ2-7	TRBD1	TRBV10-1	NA	CASRRDRGDEQYF	TGCGCCAGCAGGCGGGACAGGGGCGACGAGCAGTACTTC
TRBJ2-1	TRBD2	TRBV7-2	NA	CASSLLGLGLYNEQFF	TGTGCCAGCAGCTTATTAGGACTAGGACTTTACAATGAGCAGTTCTTC
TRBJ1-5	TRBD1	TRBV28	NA	CASSFAPGTGNNQPQHF	TGTGCCAGCAGTTTTGCCCCCGGGACAGGAAACAATCAGCCCCAGCATTTT
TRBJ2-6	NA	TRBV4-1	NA	CASSQGRARGRSGANVLTF	TGCGCCAGCAGCCAAGGCCGGGCCAGGGGTCGCTCTGGGGCCAACGTCCTGACTTTC
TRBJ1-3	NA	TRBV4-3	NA	CASRGGVGNTIYF	TGCGCCAGCCGCGGGGGGGTTGGAAACACCATATATTTT
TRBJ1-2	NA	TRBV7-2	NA	CASSLQSGRANYGYTF	TGTGCCAGCAGCTTGCAATCGGGCAGGGCTAACTATGGCTACACCTTC
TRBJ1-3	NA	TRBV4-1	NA	CASSPRETLQGGNTIYF	TGCGCCAGCAGTCCAAGGGAAACCTTACAGGGAGGAAACACCATATATTTT
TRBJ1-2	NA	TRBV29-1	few	CSVRGGEVYGYTF	TGCAGCGTTAGGGGAGGAGAGGTTTATGGCTACACCTTC
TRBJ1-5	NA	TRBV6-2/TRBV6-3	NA	CASSYAFQGHYQPQHF	TGTGCCAGCAGTTACGCTTTCCAGGGCCACTATCAGCCCCAGCATTTT
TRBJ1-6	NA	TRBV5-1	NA	CASSLDRENSPLHF	TGCGCCAGCAGCTTGGACAGGGAGAATTCACCCCTCCACTTT
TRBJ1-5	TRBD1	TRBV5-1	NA	CASSPSPGQGGQPQHF	TGCGCCAGCAGTCCTAGCCCGGGACAGGGGGGACAGCCCCAGCATTTT
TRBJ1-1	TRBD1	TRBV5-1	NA	CASSLSGQGRQGEAFF	TGCGCCAGCAGCTTATCTGGACAGGGCAGGCAGGGTGAAGCTTTCTTT
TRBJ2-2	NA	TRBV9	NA	CASSVRGDANTGELFF	TGTGCCAGCAGCGTACGGGGAGACGCGAACACCGGGGAGCTGTTTTTT
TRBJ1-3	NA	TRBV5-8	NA	CASSLRQVGNTIYF	TGTGCCAGCAGCTTGAGACAGGTTGGAAACACCATATATTTT
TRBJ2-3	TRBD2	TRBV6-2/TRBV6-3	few	CASSPRRSTSGRVTDTQYF	TGTGCCAGCAGTCCACGCCGTTCGACTAGCGGGAGGGTCACAGATACGCAGTATTTT
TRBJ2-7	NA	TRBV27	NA	CASRNRETYEQYF	TGTGCCAGCAGGAACAGGGAAACCTACGAGCAGTACTTC
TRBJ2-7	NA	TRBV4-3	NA	CASSQALRGNSYEQYF	TGCGCCAGCAGCCAAGCTCTTCGAGGGAACTCCTACGAGCAGTACTTC
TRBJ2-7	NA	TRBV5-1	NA	CASSIQESGGYEQYF	TGCGCCAGCAGCATTCAAGAGAGCGGAGGTTACGAGCAGTACTTC
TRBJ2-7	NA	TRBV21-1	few	CASSKGTTSGGYEQYF	TGTGCCAGCAGCAAAGGCACAACTAGCGGCGGCTACGAGCAGTACTTC
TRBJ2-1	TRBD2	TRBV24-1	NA	CATSDQRELSYNEQFF	TGTGCCACCAGTGACCAGCGGGAGCTATCCTACAATGAGCAGTTCTTC
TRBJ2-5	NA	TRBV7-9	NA	CASSLGGTIETQYF	TGTGCCAGCAGCTTAGGAGGGACAATAGAGACCCAGTACTTC
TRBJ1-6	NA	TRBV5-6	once	CASSYNNSPLHF	TGTGCCAGCAGCTATAATAATTCACCCCTCCACTTT
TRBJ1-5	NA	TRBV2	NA	CASSQQDLSNQPQHF	TGTGCCAGCAGTCAACAGGACCTTAGCAATCAGCCCCAGCATTTT
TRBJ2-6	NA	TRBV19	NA	CASSIDRLPSGANVLTF	TGTGCCAGTAGTATAGATCGACTTCCCTCTGGGGCCAACGTCCTGACTTTC
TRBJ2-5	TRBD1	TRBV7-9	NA	CASSLPGGETQYF	TGTGCCAGCAGCTTACCAGGGGGAGAGACCCAGTACTTC
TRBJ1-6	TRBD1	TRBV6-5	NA	CASSFTGEYNSPLHF	TGTGCCAGCAGTTTTACAGGGGAGTATAATTCACCCCTCCACTTT
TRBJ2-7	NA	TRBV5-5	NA	CASSLERGFGYEQYF	TGTGCCAGCAGCTTGGAGAGAGGTTTTGGGTACGAGCAGTACTTC
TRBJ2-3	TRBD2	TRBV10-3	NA	CATGTSGGIADTQYF	TGTGCCACCGGGACTAGCGGGGGGATAGCAGATACGCAGTATTTT
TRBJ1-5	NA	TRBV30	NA	CAWSVTGFNQPQHF	TGTGCCTGGAGTGTTACCGGGTTCAATCAGCCCCAGCATTTT
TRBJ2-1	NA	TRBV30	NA	CAENQGLGYNEQFF	TGTGCCGAGAACCAGGGACTCGGCTACAATGAGCAGTTCTTC
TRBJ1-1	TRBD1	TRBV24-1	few	CATSDSGQLFGAFF	TGTGCCACCAGTGATTCGGGACAGCTGTTTGGGGCTTTCTTT
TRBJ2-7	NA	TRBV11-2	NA	CASSLVDSYEQYF	TGTGCCAGCAGCTTAGTGGACAGCTACGAGCAGTACTTC
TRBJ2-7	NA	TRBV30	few	CAWSVGGTYEQYF	TGTGCCTGGAGTGTAGGGGGAACCTACGAGCAGTACTTC
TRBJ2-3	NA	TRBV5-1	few	CASSVQGSADTQYF	TGCGCCAGCAGCGTACAGGGTTCGGCAGATACGCAGTATTTT
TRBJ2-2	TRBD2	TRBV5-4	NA	CASSDGLAGAGELFF	TGTGCCAGCAGCGACGGACTAGCGGGAGCCGGGGAGCTGTTTTTT
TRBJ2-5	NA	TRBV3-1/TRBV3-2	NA	CASSPDYPSQETQYF	TGTGCCAGCAGCCCAGATTATCCCTCCCAAGAGACCCAGTACTTC
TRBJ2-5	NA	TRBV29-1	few	CSVFTGWETQYF	TGCAGCGTTTTTACAGGGTGGGAGACCCAGTACTTC
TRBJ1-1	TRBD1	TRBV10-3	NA	CAIIPGRGSEAFF	TGTGCCATCATCCCGGGCAGGGGGTCTGAAGCTTTCTTT
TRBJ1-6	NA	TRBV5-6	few	CASSWRAEYNSPLHF	TGTGCCAGCAGCTGGCGGGCAGAATATAATTCACCCCTCCACTTT
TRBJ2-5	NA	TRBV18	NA	CASSPKGGPQETQYF	TGTGCCAGCTCACCAAAGGGAGGCCCTCAAGAGACCCAGTACTTC
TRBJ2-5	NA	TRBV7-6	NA	CASSLVSGKEETQYF	TGTGCCAGCAGCTTAGTTTCCGGGAAAGAGGAGACCCAGTACTTC
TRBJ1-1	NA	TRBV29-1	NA	CSVEVYGLMNTEAFF	TGCAGCGTTGAAGTATACGGTCTCATGAACACTGAAGCTTTCTTT
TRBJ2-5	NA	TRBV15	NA	CATRANKNGNSQETQYF	TGTGCCACCAGAGCGAATAAAAACGGGAATTCGCAAGAGACCCAGTACTTC
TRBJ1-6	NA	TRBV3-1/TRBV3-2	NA	CASSQELYNSPLHF	TGTGCCAGCAGCCAAGAACTTTATAATTCACCCCTCCACTTT
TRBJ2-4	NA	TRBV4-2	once	CASSQDIEYF	TGTGCCAGCAGCCAAGACATAGAGTACTTC